This TCR beta chain comes out of a study of T cells after yellow fever vaccination. Study at large: SMART-Seq v4 Ultra Low Input prepared libraries from low-cell fractions.

This clonotype was counted at least ten times. TCRdb recomputed calls from the 5' RACE reads with MiXCR, one row per CDR3 protein. The repertoire has roughly 330,000 distinct CDR3 sequences, almost 4% of them found once; the top ten carry approximately 25%. Germline V gene data show CDR1 as SGHRS and CDR2 as YFSETQ. J gave up 5 bases and V 4 bases, and 7 bases lay outside the gene matches. The CDR3 covers 14 residues. The chain carries TRBV5-1 and TRBJ2-3, with TRBD1 identical over 7 bases. Sequenced material: PBMCs, taken 5 days after the yellow fever booster vaccination. The source of this sequence is a man aged 18 to 29 who received the YFV17D yellow fever vaccine. Here the CDR3 DNA reads TGCGCCAGCAGCCTAGGGGGCCGGGAAGATACGCAGTATTTT. Protein: CASSLGGREDTQYF.